Listed here is a single T cell receptor (beta chain). No cognate antigen has been identified for it. Base-call qualities are not available, and no considerably larger clone is one nucleotide away. The immunoSEQ hsTCRB v3.0 assay was used at survey level resolution to sequence the TRB variable region. A depth of about 40,000-55,000 T-cell genomes per sample was targeted for TRB sequencing. Pooled TRB libraries were sequenced on an Illumina MiSeq with a v3 150-cycle kit. The source study handled its data this way. Repertoire analysis was performed in R inside a reproducible Nextflow workflow that covered QC, data transformation and analysis. LymphoSeq2, an R package for exploring AIRR-Seq data, was used to implement the custom analyses. A few samples yielding fewer than 5000 total TRB sequences were excluded, leaving 188 analyzed HIV repertoires. Of the approximately 190 retained HIV repertoires, 55 to 60 were collected before and approximately 130 after ART initiation. Repertoires were downsampled to 5000 TRB nucleotide sequences, with summary statistics averaged over 100 downsampling iterations. The analysis kept only TRB sequences whose CDR3 regions were at least seven amino acids long. Diversity was assessed using a clonality score derived from Shannon entropy and using the Gini coefficient. In the repertoire networks, any two of the top 5000 CDR3 amino acid sequences were connected whenever the two sequences differed by an edit distance of one. Antigen specificity groups and MHC restriction were predicted for TRB CDR3 amino acid sequences with GLIPH2. Known CMV, EBV, HIV or tissue antigen associations were flagged by matching CDR3 amino acid sequences against VDJdb and McPAS-TCR. Pre-ART, post-ART and control groups were compared with Wilcoxon signed-rank tests and Holm-Bonferroni correction. TCRdb re-hosts the immuneACCESS table, in-frame sequences only. Its copies lack some clones; in the studies checked, an unresolved V gene accounts for under half of them, and the cause for the rest is not known. V and J calls and clone size are as listed in that table; D and trimming were resolved from the DNA. The sample table records 40,000 to 60,000 clones; roughly four fifths of these occur just once. Roughly 3% of the sample is taken by the ten largest.

The data derive from a study of long-term antiretroviral therapy in people with HIV (dated by TCRdb to the early 2020s). In the study overall: The earliest samples were collected approximately a decade before the 2015 WHO recommendation for immediate ART, a period when ART was typically delayed until CD4 counts fell. This retrospective serial study examined whether starting ART and sustained HIV suppression were associated with changes in the composition and diversity of the TRB repertoire in peripheral blood. A total of 192 cryopreserved PBMC samples were contributed to the cohort by 30 adults with confirmed HIV infection, with samples collected serially over a mean of approximately six years (range 1-12). Of the 30 participants with HIV, 10 to 11 were female. No cross-contamination during QIAcube processing was seen in test extractions of a monoclonal T-cell line run alongside 33 polyclonal samples. Study-wide conclusions, independent of this receptor: No data were available on ART adherence, viral resistance or therapy changes, limiting inferences about post-ART repertoire changes. Limited PBMC availability meant only the TCR beta chain was sequenced, without alpha chain pairing. The repertoire was dominated across all time points by expanded TRB clones identified before ART initiation, although this dominance was seen to fluctuate and to decrease in many PLHIV after ART. Starting ART was linked to a significant rise in TRB diversity, yet even with long-term ART the diversity remained significantly lower than in transplant donor controls. The samples were dated from about 2004 to 2018, and the ART regimens that were used may be less effective than current ART regimens. Unsorted PBMC were profiled instead of sorted CD4+ and CD8+ T cells because pre-ART samples had limited cell numbers. Compared with controls, HIV repertoires had narrower CDR3 length ranges, and the network structure pointed to an antigen-experienced repertoire that shifted only slightly toward naive after ART.

To be included, a participant needed at least one PBMC sample from before ART initiation plus at least two post-ART samples. Treatment was received in the United States of America by all participants with HIV. Cryopreserved samples of about 0.95-10 million PBMC were thawed and washed before DNA extraction. At the time of the earliest PBMC sample for each participant with HIV, ages ranged from about 23 to 60 years. Each participant contributed PBMC samples from 1-4 timepoints before ART initiation and 2-8 timepoints after ART initiation, with a median of 7 samples. Serial HIV viral load, CD4+ T-cell count, ART history and demographic data were obtained for every participant. A Qiagen kit on a QIAcube was used to extract genomic DNA from unsorted PBMC, with samples processed in batches of 12. CDR1 and CDR2 were assigned from the germline V gene as SGHVS and FNYEAQ. A distance of 12 bases separates the germline ends of V and J, which lose 5 bases and 2 bases respectively. There are 15 amino acids in the CDR3, from cysteine to phenylalanine inclusive. Only CDR3 DNA is held: 45 bases, read in frame from base 1.

This material consisted of unsorted PBMCs, taken 0.8 years after starting antiretroviral therapy. The chain couples TRBV7-6 to TRBJ2-2; matching of 6 bases hints at TRBD2 as the D gene. The sequence was collected from a woman aged 18-30 years with HIV. The DNA sequence reads TGTGCCAGCAGCCCCTCTAGCGCAAACACCGGGGAGCTGTTTTTT. It specifies CASSPSSANTGELFF.